The rows below give T cell receptor beta chains drawn from one sample of a study of T-cell memory formation after mild COVID-19. A single record per CDR3 protein comes from TCRdb applying MiXCR to the 5' RACE reads. The sample includes about 360,000 distinct CDR3 sequences, approximately 14% of them seen just once. Input material: PBMCs or a T cell subset sorted from them (not recorded which). The receptors here all came from a man aged 18 to 30 who had mild COVID-19 (a few samples of this study predate the infection). Cell type and time point are not known. CDR3s include the opening cysteine and the closing phenylalanine or tryptophan. Fields, in order: D gene, clone size, J gene, V gene, CDR3 protein, CDR3 DNA. The D gene is left open where the match is weak. Some rows mark clone size as missing; the rest say once, few, many or name a class of expanded clone.

. | . | TRBJ2-7 | TRBV12-3/TRBV12-4 | CASSWGLPAYEQYF | TGTGCCAGCAGTTGGGGACTCCCGGCCTACGAGCAGTACTTC
. | few | TRBJ1-1 | TRBV20-1 | CSARDQDLKEGLDNLSHFF | TGCAGTGCTAGAGATCAGGATCTTAAGGAGGGATTAGATAACCTAAGTCATTTCTTT
TRBD1 | many | TRBJ2-3 | TRBV12-3/TRBV12-4 | CASSFLGGQEIDTQYF | TGTGCCAGCAGTTTTTTAGGGGGACAGGAAATAGATACGCAGTATTTT
TRBD2 | . | TRBJ2-1 | TRBV20-1 | CSLDPGLARSNEQFF | TGCAGCCTAGACCCGGGACTAGCCCGCTCTAATGAGCAGTTCTTC
. | . | TRBJ1-1 | TRBV4-2 | CASSQDTSRVNALRWYAEAFF | TGTGCCAGCAGCCAAGATACCTCGAGGGTAAATGCCTTGCGTTGGTACGCTGAAGCTTTCTTT
TRBD1 | . | TRBJ1-2 | TRBV5-1 | CASSRTGQGANYGYTF | TGCGCCAGCAGCCGAACTGGACAGGGAGCTAACTATGGCTACACCTTC
. | . | TRBJ2-7 | TRBV6-5 | CASSYSFAQGIGGEQYF | TGTGCCAGCAGTTACTCGTTTGCACAGGGAATTGGCGGCGAGCAGTACTTC
. | . | TRBJ2-3 | TRBV7-3 | CASSLDSTLTDTQYF | TGTGCCAGCAGCTTAGATAGTACCCTGACAGATACGCAGTATTTT
. | few | TRBJ2-3 | TRBV4-2 | CASSRTDSATDTQYF | TGTGCCAGCAGCCGTACAGACAGTGCCACAGATACGCAGTATTTT
. | few | TRBJ1-3 | TRBV5-1 | CASSPGMSYGNTIYF | TGCGCCAGCAGCCCGGGGATGTCGTATGGAAACACCATATATTTT
. | few | TRBJ1-1 | TRBV11-2 | CASSSGVQAEAFF | TGTGCCAGCAGCTCCGGGGTCCAGGCCGAAGCTTTCTTT
. | many | TRBJ2-2 | TRBV3-1 | CASSHSPNTGELFF | TGTGCCAGCAGCCATTCTCCGAACACCGGGGAGCTGTTTTTT
TRBD2 | . | TRBJ2-3 | TRBV7-3 | CASSFGGGRTDTQYF | TGTGCCAGCAGCTTCGGCGGGGGGCGCACAGATACGCAGTATTTT
TRBD1 | few | TRBJ1-1 | TRBV5-1 | CASSRLGGWDTEAFF | TGCGCCAGCAGCCGCCTAGGGGGCTGGGACACTGAAGCTTTCTTT
. | few | TRBJ2-5 | TRBV20-1 | CSARDTVQETQYF | TGCAGTGCTAGAGATACAGTACAAGAGACCCAGTACTTC
TRBD1 | . | TRBJ2-7 | TRBV27 | CASSFAGQGVYEQYF | TGTGCCAGCAGTTTTGCTGGACAGGGAGTGTACGAGCAGTACTTC
. | . | TRBJ2-5 | TRBV3-1 | CASSLDRTLEGTQYF | TGTGCCAGCAGCCTCGACAGGACCTTGGAGGGGACCCAGTACTTC
TRBD1 | few | TRBJ1-6 | TRBV7-9 | CASSFLRDRGSSPLHF | TGTGCCAGCAGCTTTCTGCGGGACAGGGGAAGTTCACCCCTCCACTTT
. | . | TRBJ2-1 | TRBV11-2 | CASSVDGNEQFF | TGTGCCAGCAGCGTAGACGGCAATGAGCAGTTCTTC
. | few | TRBJ1-1 | TRBV29-1 | CSGLGGDRTEAFF | TGCAGCGGCTTAGGAGGGGATAGAACCGAAGCTTTCTTT
. | few | TRBJ2-2 | TRBV7-8 | CASSLRRDRVGELFF | TGTGCCAGCAGCTTACGCAGGGACCGAGTCGGGGAGCTGTTTTTT
TRBD1 | . | TRBJ1-4 | TRBV28 | CASSFYGTGEKLFF | TGTGCCAGCAGTTTCTACGGGACAGGGGAAAAACTGTTTTTT
. | . | TRBJ1-3 | TRBV5-1 | CASSLGWGSSGNTIYF | TGCGCCAGCAGCTTGGGATGGGGCAGCTCTGGAAACACCATATATTTT
. | . | TRBJ2-7 | TRBV18 | CASSPTVISYEQYF | TGTGCCAGCTCACCGACAGTCATCTCCTACGAGCAGTACTTC
TRBD1 | . | TRBJ1-2 | TRBV20-1 | CSATTGAGGGYTF | TGCAGTGCTACGACAGGGGCAGGGGGGGGCTACACCTTC
TRBD1 | many | TRBJ1-6 | TRBV4-3 | CAASRDRASPLHF | TGCGCCGCCAGCCGGGACAGGGCTTCACCCCTCCACTTT
. | . | TRBJ1-5 | TRBV23-1 | CASSQPENQPQHF | TGCGCCAGCAGTCAACCCGAGAATCAGCCCCAGCATTTT
. | . | TRBJ2-7 | TRBV24-1 | CATSDRTASYEQYF | TGTGCCACCAGTGACAGGACAGCCTCCTACGAGCAGTACTTC
. | . | TRBJ2-7 | TRBV27 | CASSLEGTLFYEQYF | TGTGCCAGCAGTTTGGAGGGGACGCTGTTCTACGAGCAGTACTTC
. | few | TRBJ2-3 | TRBV7-9 | CASSLLGTSKRQYF | TGTGCCAGCAGTCTTCTTGGGACTTCCAAACGGCAGTATTTT
TRBD1 | few | TRBJ1-2 | TRBV5-4 | CASRQHPQGASGYTF | TGTGCCAGCAGACAACATCCACAGGGGGCGTCTGGCTACACCTTC
. | . | TRBJ2-5 | TRBV7-6 | CASSLALDETQYF | TGTGCCAGCAGCTTAGCGCTAGATGAGACCCAGTACTTC